This T cell receptor (beta chain) was captured in a study of T-cell reconstitution after alpha-beta-depleted transplantation in children. This clonotype appeared a few times. Researchers prepared the TCRbeta library using unique molecular identifiers, the study reports. TCRdb recomputed calls from the PCR reads with MiXCR, one row per CDR3 protein. The sample records more than 450,000 distinct CDR3 sequences, roughly 18% being singletons. This specimen was PBMCs from the stem cell graft donor, taken from the stem cell graft. This receptor was identified in a human donor who donated a stem cell graft to a child with acute lymphoblastic leukemia.

The CDR3: CAWSGIAGSYEQYF. DNA for the CDR3: TGTGCCTGGAGTGGGATAGCCGGCTCCTACGAGCAGTACTTC. The chain recombines TRBV30 with TRBJ2-7; no firm D call. The CDR3 spans 14 residues. Deletions cut 1 base from V and 0 bases from J, with 10 bases between. Per the germline V gene, CDR1 is GTSNPN and CDR2 is SVGIG (reference sequence).